This TCR beta chain derives from a study of blood T cell repertoires in COVID-19. Germline values: CDR1 MRHNA, CDR2 SNTAGT. This CDR3 spans 18 amino acids. Trimming at V came to 2 bases and at J to 8 bases, leaving 17 bases not matched to a gene. Authors' processing steps: Quantification of nucleated cells was approximated via reference gene primer amplification. Clones were read by immunoSEQ multiplex PCR, and TCRdb kept only the in-frame ones, dropping some. That table furnishes V, J and clone size, whereas the DNA furnished D and trimming. The sample holds about 150,000 clones, about 89% seen once.

The V call is TRBV6-4, the J call TRBJ1-4, with 7 bases identical to TRBD1. Sequencing input: peripheral blood. This clonotype was obtained from a man aged 50-60 years who had recovered from COVID-19. The CDR3 bases are TGTGCCAGCAGTGACCTCCCCCCCTACAGGGGTTTAGAAGAAAAACTGTTTTTT. It yields the protein CASSDLPPYRGLEEKLFF.